Following are 8 T cell receptor beta chains from one sample sequenced in a study of cytomegalovirus exposure and HLA in healthy donors. PCR primers comprised 60 Vbeta and 13 Jbeta primers. Only in-frame clones appear in the TCRdb table, and some are missing; sequencing was by immunoSEQ multiplex PCR. The repertoire holds 180,000 or so clones, with 60% to 80% as singletons. The sequencing sample was made of PBMCs. These receptors were collected from a man aged 35 to 55 in good health and CMV-seronegative.

The rearrangement uses TRBV6-4 and TRBJ1-6, with D unclear. CDR1 MRHNA and CDR2 SNTAGT come from the germline V gene. Deletions cut 4 bases from V and 8 bases from J, with 9 bases between. The CDR3 is made up of 13 amino acids. Written as DNA, the CDR3 is TGTGCCAGCAGTGTAAACAGAGATTCACCCCTCCACTTT. Encoded protein: CASSVNRDSPLHF.

This clone was recorded a few times. The chain joins TRBV5-1 to TRBJ1-2; 12 bases align to TRBD1. The CDR3 covers 17 residues. The germline V gene encodes CDR1 SGHRS and CDR2 YFSETQ. J lost 4 bases, V lost 0 bases, and 7 bases had no gene match. For the CDR3, the DNA is TGCGCCAGCAGCTTGGAGGGACAGGGGGCGCGAGGCTATGGCTACACCTTC. Translating it yields CASSLEGQGARGYGYTF.

CDR3 amino acids: CASSPALANEQFF. CDR3 nucleotide sequence: TGTGCCAGCTCACCAGCCCTAGCCAATGAGCAGTTCTTC. The chain uses TRBV18 and TRBJ2-1; maybe TRBD2 (5 bases). From germline, CDR1 is KGHSH and CDR2 LQKENI. Trimming pared 2 bases from V and 6 bases from J, leaving 8 bases between. The CDR3 runs 13 residues.

The CDR3 DNA sequence: TGTGCCAGTAGTATACCGGGACAGGGGGCTGCAGATACGCAGTATTTT. It translates to CASSIPGQGAADTQYF. The chain joins TRBV19 to TRBJ2-3; 12 nucleotides match TRBD1. The CDR3 has 16 amino acids. V dropped 2 bases and J dropped 4; count of bases not matched to a gene: 4. The germline V gene has CDR1 LNHDA and CDR2 SQIVND (reference sequence).

This clone was detected only a few times. This chain connects TRBV4-1 to TRBJ2-2; TRBD2 matches at 14 bases. The CDR3 has 16 amino acids. Germline CDR1 and CDR2: MGHRA and YSYEKL. J lost 4 bases, V lost 6 bases, and 4 bases had no gene match. This CDR3 reads CASRRLAGGVTGELFF. The DNA for the CDR3 is TGCGCCAGCAGGCGACTAGCGGGGGGGGTCACCGGGGAGCTGTTTTTT.

V and J are TRBV5-4 and TRBJ2-1, with 10 positions matching TRBD2. This CDR3 is 15 amino acids long. Germline CDR1 reads SGHNT; CDR2 reads YYREEE (reference sequence). The junction had 6 bases not matched to a gene; V was cut back by 4 bases and J by 5 bases. The CDR3 DNA reads TGTGCCAGCAGCCCTAGCGGGAGATTCCACAATGAGCAGTTCTTC. Encoded protein: CASSPSGRFHNEQFF.

This clone was detected a few times. V gene TRBV5-1 combines with J gene TRBJ1-4; D may be TRBD1 (5 bases). The CDR3 extends over 15 amino acids. Per the germline V gene, CDR1 is SGHRS and CDR2 is YFSETQ. V was pared by 5 bases and J by 5 bases, with 16 bases between. The CDR3 DNA is TGCGCCAGCAGGGGCCGGGACTCCTTAAATGAAAAACTGTTTTTT. Translated, it gives CASRGRDSLNEKLFF. Complete variable domain (other parts from reference TRBV5-1 and TRBJ1-4): KAGVTQTPRYLIKTRGQQVTLSCSPISGHRSVSWYQQTPGQGLQFLFEYFSETQRNKGNFPGRFSGRQFSNSRSEMNVSTLELGDSALYLCASRGRDSLNEKLFFGSGTQLSVL.

The chain employs TRBV10-3 and TRBJ2-3; 10 bases map to TRBD2. The CDR3 is made up of 16 amino acids. J gave up 4 bases and V 7 bases, and 11 bases lay outside the gene matches. Germline assignment: CDR1 ENHRY and CDR2 SYGVKD. The CDR3 here is CAITSSGLADSDTQYF. For the CDR3, the DNA is TGTGCCATCACCTCCTCCGGACTAGCGGACTCAGATACGCAGTATTTT.